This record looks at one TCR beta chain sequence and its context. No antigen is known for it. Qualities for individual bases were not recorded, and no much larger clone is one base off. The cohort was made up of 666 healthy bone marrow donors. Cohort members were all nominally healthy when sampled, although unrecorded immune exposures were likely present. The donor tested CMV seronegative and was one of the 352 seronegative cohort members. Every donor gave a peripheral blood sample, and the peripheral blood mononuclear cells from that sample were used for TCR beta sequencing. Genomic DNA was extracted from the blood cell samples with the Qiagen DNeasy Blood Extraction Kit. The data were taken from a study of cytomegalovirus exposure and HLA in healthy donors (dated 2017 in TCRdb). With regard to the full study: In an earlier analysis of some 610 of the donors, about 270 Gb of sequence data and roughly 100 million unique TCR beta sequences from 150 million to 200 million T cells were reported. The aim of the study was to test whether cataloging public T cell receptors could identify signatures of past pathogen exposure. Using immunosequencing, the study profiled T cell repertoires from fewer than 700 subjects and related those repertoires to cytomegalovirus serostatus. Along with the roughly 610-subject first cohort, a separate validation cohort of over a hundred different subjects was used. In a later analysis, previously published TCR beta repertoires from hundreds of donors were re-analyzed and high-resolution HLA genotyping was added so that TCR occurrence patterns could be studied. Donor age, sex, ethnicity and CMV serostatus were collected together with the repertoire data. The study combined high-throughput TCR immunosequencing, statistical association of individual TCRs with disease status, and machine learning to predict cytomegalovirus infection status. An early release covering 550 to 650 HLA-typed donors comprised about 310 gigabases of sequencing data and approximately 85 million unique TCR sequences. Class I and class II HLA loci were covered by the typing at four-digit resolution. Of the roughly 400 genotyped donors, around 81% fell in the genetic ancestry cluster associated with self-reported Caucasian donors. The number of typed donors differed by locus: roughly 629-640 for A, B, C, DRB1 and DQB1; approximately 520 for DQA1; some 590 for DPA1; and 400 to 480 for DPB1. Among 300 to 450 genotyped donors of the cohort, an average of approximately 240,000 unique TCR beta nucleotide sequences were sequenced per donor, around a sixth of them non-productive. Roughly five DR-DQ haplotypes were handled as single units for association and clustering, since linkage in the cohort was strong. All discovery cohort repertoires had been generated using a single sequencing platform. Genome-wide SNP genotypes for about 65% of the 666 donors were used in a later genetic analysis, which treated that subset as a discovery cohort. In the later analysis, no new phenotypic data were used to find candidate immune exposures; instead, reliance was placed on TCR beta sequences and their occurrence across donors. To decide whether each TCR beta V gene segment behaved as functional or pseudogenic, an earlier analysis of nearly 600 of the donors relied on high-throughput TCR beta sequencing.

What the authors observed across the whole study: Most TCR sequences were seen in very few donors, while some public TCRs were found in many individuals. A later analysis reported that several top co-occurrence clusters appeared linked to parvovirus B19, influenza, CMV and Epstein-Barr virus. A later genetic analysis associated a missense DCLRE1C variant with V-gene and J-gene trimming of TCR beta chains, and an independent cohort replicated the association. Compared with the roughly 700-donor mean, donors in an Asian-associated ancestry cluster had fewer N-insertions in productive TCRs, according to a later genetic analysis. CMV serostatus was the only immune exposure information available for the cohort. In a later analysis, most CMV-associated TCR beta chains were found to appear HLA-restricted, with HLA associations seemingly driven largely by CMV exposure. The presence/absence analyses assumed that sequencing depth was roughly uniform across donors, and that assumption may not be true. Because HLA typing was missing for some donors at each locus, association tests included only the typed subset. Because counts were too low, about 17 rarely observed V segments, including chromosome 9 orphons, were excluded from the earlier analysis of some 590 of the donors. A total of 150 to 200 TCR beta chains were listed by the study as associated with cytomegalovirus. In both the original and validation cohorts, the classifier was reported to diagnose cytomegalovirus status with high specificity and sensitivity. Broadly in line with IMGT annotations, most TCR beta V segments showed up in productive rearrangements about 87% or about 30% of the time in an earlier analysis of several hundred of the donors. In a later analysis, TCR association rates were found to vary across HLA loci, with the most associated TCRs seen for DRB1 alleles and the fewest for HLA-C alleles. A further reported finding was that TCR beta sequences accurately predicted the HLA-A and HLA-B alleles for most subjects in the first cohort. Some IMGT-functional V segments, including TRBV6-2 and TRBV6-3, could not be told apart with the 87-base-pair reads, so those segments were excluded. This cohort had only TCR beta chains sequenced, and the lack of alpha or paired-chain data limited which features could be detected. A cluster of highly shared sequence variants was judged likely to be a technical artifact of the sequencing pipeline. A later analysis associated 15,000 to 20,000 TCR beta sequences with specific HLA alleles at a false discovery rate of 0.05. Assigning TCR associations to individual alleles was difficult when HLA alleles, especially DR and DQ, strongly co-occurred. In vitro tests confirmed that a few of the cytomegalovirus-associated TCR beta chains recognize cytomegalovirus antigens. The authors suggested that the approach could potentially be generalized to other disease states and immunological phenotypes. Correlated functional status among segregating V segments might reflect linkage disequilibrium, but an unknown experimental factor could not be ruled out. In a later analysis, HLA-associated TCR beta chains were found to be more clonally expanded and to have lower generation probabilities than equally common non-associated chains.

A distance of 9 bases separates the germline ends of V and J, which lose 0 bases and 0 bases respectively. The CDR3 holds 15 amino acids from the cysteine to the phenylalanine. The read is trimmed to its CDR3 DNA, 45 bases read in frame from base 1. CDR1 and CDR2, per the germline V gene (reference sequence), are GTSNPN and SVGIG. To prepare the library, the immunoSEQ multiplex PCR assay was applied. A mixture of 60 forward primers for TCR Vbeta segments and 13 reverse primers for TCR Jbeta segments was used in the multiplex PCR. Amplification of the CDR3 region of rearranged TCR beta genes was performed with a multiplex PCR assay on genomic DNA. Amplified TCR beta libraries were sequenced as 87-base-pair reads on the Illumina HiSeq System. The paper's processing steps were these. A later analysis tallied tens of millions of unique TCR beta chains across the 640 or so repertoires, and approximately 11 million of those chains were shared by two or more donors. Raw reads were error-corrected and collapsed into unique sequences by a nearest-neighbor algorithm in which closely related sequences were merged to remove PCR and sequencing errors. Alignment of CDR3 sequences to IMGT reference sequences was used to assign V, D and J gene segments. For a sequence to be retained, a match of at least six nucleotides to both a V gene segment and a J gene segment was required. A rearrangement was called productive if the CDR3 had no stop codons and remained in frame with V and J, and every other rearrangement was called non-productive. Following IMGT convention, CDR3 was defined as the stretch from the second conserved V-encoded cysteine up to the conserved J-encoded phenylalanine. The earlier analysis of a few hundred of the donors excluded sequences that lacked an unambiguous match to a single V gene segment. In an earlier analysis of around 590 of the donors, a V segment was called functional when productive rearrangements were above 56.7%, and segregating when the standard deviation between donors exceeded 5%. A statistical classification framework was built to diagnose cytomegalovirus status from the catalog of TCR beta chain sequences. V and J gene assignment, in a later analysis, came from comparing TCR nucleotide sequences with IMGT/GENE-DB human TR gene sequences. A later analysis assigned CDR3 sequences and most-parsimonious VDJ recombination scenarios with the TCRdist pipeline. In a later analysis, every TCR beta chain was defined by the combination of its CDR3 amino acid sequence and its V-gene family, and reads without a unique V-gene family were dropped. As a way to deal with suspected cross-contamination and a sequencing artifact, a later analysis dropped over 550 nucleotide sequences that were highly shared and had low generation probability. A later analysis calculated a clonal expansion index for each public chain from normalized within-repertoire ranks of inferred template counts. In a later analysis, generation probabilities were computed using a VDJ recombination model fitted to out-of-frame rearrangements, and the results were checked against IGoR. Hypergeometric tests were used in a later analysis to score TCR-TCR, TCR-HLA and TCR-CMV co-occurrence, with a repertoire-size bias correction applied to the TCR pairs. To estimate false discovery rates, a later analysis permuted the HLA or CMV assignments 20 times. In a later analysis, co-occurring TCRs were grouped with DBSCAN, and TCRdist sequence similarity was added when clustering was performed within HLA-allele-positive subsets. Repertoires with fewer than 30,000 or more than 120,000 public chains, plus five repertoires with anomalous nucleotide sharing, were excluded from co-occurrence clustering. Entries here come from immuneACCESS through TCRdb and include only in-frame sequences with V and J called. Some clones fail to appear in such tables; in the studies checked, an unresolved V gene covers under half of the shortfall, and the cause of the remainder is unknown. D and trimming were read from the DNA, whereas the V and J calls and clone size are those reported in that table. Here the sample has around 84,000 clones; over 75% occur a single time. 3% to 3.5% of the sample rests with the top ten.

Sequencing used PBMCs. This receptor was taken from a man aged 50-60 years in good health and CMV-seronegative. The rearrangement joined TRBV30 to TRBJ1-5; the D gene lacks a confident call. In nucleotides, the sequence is TGTGCCTGGAGTGTAGCAGGATATAGCAATCAGCCCCAGCATTTT. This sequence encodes CAWSVAGYSNQPQHF.